The 20 T cell receptor beta chains below were found in one sample sequenced in a study of blood T cell repertoires in COVID-19. Here immunoSEQ multiplex PCR was the method, and the copy in TCRdb shows in-frame clones only, minus some. The sample shows 330,000 or so clones, about 88% of them seen only once. The specimen was PBMCs or T cells enriched from blood (not recorded which). The receptors here all came from a woman aged 25 to 39 who had been exposed to COVID-19.

The rearrangement joins TRBV5-8 to TRBJ1-6; 8 bases agree with TRBD1. The germline gives CDR1 SGHTS, CDR2 YDEGEE. The CDR3 totals 17 residues. The trim removed 4 bases at V and 0 bases at J, leaving 6 bases unmatched. The DNA for the CDR3 is TGTGCCAGCAGCCCTCGGACAGGGAGCTCCTATAATTCACCCCTCCACTTT. This codes for CASSPRTGSSYNSPLHF.

The chain combines TRBV29-1 with TRBJ1-1, with 12 bases fitting TRBD1. Trimming cost V 7 bases and J 3 bases; bases outside gene matches: 3. Germline V gene data show CDR1 as SQVTM and CDR2 as ANQGSEA. The CDR3 totals 13 residues. The CDR3: CSGDRGRDTEAFF. CDR3 nucleotides: TGCAGCGGGGACAGGGGGCGTGACACTGAAGCTTTCTTT.

In DNA form, the CDR3 reads TGCGCCAGCAGCTTGGCCTCGGGAGGGCCCAACGAGCAGTACTTC. It codes for CASSLASGGPNEQYF. This chain uses TRBV5-1 with TRBJ2-7, with 8 bases lining up with TRBD2. After removal of 0 bases from V and 5 bases from J, the junction contained 7 bases not matched to a gene. This CDR3 has 15 residues. CDR1 SGHRS and CDR2 YFSETQ come from the germline V gene.

This sequence joins TRBV7-9 and TRBJ2-6; D is possibly TRBD2 (6 bases). This CDR3 comprises 16 residues. V lost 3 bases and J 4 bases, leaving 13 bases between the germline ends. The germline CDR1 and CDR2 sequences are SEHNR and FQNEAQ (reference sequence). The CDR3 is CASSLLGGVGANVLTF. The CDR3 DNA reads TGTGCCAGCAGCTTGTTAGGAGGGGTCGGGGCCAACGTCCTGACTTTC.

This chain connects TRBV5-1 to TRBJ2-2; 8 bases agree with TRBD2. With V trimmed by 2 bases and J by 3 bases, 9 bases remained unmatched. Germline V gives CDR1 SGHRS, CDR2 YFSETQ. The CDR3 sequence is 17 residues long. The CDR3 loop is CASSFTPGTRDTGELFF. Written as DNA, the CDR3 is TGCGCCAGCAGCTTTACACCCGGGACTAGAGACACCGGGGAGCTGTTTTTT.

The rearrangement links TRBV14 to TRBJ2-3, with 10 bases that match TRBD2. This CDR3 has 15 amino acids. With 4 bases clipped from V and 5 bases from J, the junction kept 6 bases outside the gene matches. CDR1 is SGHDN, CDR2 FVKESK, per germline. The CDR3 loop reads CASSLSGRKKDTQYF. The CDR3 nucleotides read TGTGCCAGCAGCCTTAGCGGGAGGAAAAAAGATACGCAGTATTTT.

This clone occurred a few times. The gene calls are TRBV27 and TRBJ2-7, with 8 bases aligning to TRBD1. Germline loops: CDR1 MNHEY, CDR2 SMNVEV (reference sequence). V shed 2 bases, J shed 2 bases, and the junction held 2 bases outside the gene matches. The CDR3 has 14 amino acids. CDR3 bases: TGTGCCAGCAGTTTAGTGACAGGGGCCTACGAGCAGTACTTC. Protein sequence: CASSLVTGAYEQYF.

This chain links TRBV19 with TRBJ1-5; D may be TRBD1 (5 bases). The CDR3 spans 13 residues. Between the trimmed V and J ends, which lost 5 bases and 3 bases, there was a span of 8 bases. The V gene's germline CDR1 is LNHDA and CDR2 SQIVND (reference sequence). Here the CDR3 DNA reads TGTGCCAGTAGTCGACAGTTCAATCAGCCCCAGCATTTT. Protein sequence: CASSRQFNQPQHF.

V usage is TRBV15 and J usage is TRBJ2-3; 9 nucleotides match TRBD2. This CDR3 region has 15 residues. Trimming removed 0 bases from V and 9 bases from J; junction bases left unmatched: 7. The V gene's germline CDR1 is LNHNV and CDR2 YYDKDF (reference sequence). The DNA of the CDR3 is TGTGCCACCAGCAGAGATTGGGCGGGAGGGGACACGCAGTATTTT. It encodes CATSRDWAGGDTQYF.

The CDR3 region has the DNA TGCGCCAGCAGCTTCACCCTTCAGGACCTGGGGGGGACCCAGTACTTC. This gives the protein CASSFTLQDLGGTQYF. V usage is TRBV5-1 and J usage is TRBJ2-5, with D possibly TRBD2 on 6 matching bases. V was shortened by 2 bases and J by 7 bases, with 21 bases between the two germline ends. In germline, CDR1 is SGHRS, CDR2 YFSETQ. The CDR3 runs 16 residues.

The chain joins TRBV6-5 to TRBJ2-7; 8 bases map to TRBD2. J lost 2 bases, V lost 6 bases, and 6 bases had no gene match. The CDR3 has 14 residues. Germline loops: CDR1 MNHEY, CDR2 SVGAGI. The CDR3 loop is CASSPTSGTYEQYF. The CDR3 bases are TGTGCCAGCAGCCCCACTAGCGGTACCTACGAGCAGTACTTC.

The chain combines TRBV7-8 with TRBJ2-1; TRBD2 matches at 10 bases. CDR3 length: 16 residues. The trim removed 2 bases at V and 10 bases at J, leaving 11 bases unmatched. CDR1 SGHVS and CDR2 FQNEAQ come from the germline V gene. The CDR3 spells CASSLFQASGSREQFF. CDR3 in DNA: TGTGCCAGCAGCTTATTTCAGGCTAGCGGGAGTCGGGAGCAGTTCTTC.

The chain is built from TRBV28 and TRBJ1-1; D remains unclear. V was shortened by 5 bases and J by 0 bases, with 13 bases between the two germline ends. The germline gives CDR1 MDHEN, CDR2 SYDVKM. CDR3 length equals 15 residues. DNA for the CDR3: TGTGCCAGCAGTCCAAGTCCGCCGGTGAACACTGAAGCTTTCTTT. Translating it yields CASSPSPPVNTEAFF.

The rearrangement joins TRBV11-3 to TRBJ2-5; 8 bases are shared with TRBD1. Germline values: CDR1 SGHNT, CDR2 YENEEA. This CDR3 has 17 residues. J was trimmed by 5 bases and V by 4 bases; bases with no gene match: 15. The CDR3 DNA reads TGTGCCAGCAGCTACCACCTGGAGACAGGGGTAGGGGAGACCCAGTACTTC. Amino acid sequence: CASSYHLETGVGETQYF.

This sequence joins TRBV20-1 and TRBJ2-7, with 14 bases fitting TRBD2. Per germline, CDR1 DFQATT and CDR2 SNEGSKA (reference sequence). J lost 9 bases, V lost 3 bases, and 10 bases had no gene match. The CDR3 has 15 residues. The CDR3 coding sequence is TGCAGTGCTAGTGACGGGACTAGCGGGAGTAGTGTGCAGTACTTC. It codes for CSASDGTSGSSVQYF.

The chain recombines TRBV19 with TRBJ1-6; TRBD1 matches at 9 bases. CDR1 is LNHDA, CDR2 SQIVND, per germline (reference sequence). The CDR3 covers 14 residues. J lost 9 bases, V lost 5 bases, and 5 bases had no gene match. The DNA for the CDR3 is TGTGCCAGTAGTGCGACAGGGGGGATTTCACCCCTCCACTTT. Translation: CASSATGGISPLHF.

This chain joins TRBV19 and TRBJ1-5; 11 bases match TRBD1. In germline, CDR1 is LNHDA, CDR2 SQIVND (reference sequence). The trim removed 3 bases at V and 0 bases at J, leaving 7 bases unmatched. This CDR3 has 18 residues. The CDR3 DNA reads as TGTGCCAGTAGTATCGGACAGGGGGCTACCTCTAGCAATCAGCCCCAGCATTTT. Protein: CASSIGQGATSSNQPQHF.

The chain is built from TRBV7-2 and TRBJ2-3; weak D call: TRBD2 (6 bases). V lost 2 bases, J lost 8 bases, and 17 bases lay in between. CDR1 and CDR2 from the germline V gene are SGHTA and FQGNSA. The CDR3 has 15 amino acids. This CDR3 is CASSLQGNSGTTQYF. The CDR3 DNA reads TGTGCCAGCAGCTTACAGGGAAATAGCGGCACTACGCAGTATTTT.

V usage is TRBV11-3 and J usage is TRBJ2-4; a weak D match, TRBD1 (5 bases). The germline CDR1 and CDR2 sequences are SGHNT and YENEEA. The CDR3 is 15 amino acids. The V and J ends lost 5 bases and 6 bases respectively, with 17 bases between them. In DNA form, the CDR3 reads TGTGCCAGCAGCCCACGTAGAGGTCAGGGAAACATTCAGTACTTC. It yields the protein CASSPRRGQGNIQYF.

This chain uses TRBV12-3 or TRBV12-4 with TRBJ1-1; D not resolved. CDR3 length equals 12 residues. V dropped 5 bases and J dropped 9 bases, with 13 bases sitting between them. The DNA of the CDR3 is TGTGCCAGCAGTCTCTCAACAGACAAAGCTTTCTTT. This gives the protein CASSLSTDKAFF.